The next 10 T cell receptor beta chains were all read from a single sample in a study of CXCR3-negative and CXCR3-positive naive CD8 T cells. Libraries of TRB cDNA were made by 5' RACE and carried UMIs. TCRdb reprocessed the 5' RACE reads, with one entry per CDR3 protein and no DNA. The data include 70,000 to 95,000 distinct CDR3 sequences; the top ten clones carry 1.7%. Sequenced: naive CXCR3- CD8+ T cells from blood. Subset given: CD45RO-CCR7+CD27+CD95- naive CD8+ T cells lacking CXCR3 (TNR3-). All receptors derive from a human donor in good health. Some clones in this sample may be carry-over from other donors' samples.

This rearrangement joins TRBV2 to TRBJ2-1; TCRdb reports TRBD2, a call that lacks DNA to check it against. The CDR3 is 15 amino acids. Per germline, CDR1 SNHLY and CDR2 FYNNEI. CDR3 residues: CASIEGVASPGGQFF.

The rearrangement uses TRBV4-3 and TRBJ1-1; TCRdb picks TRBD1, but there is no DNA to check that call. In germline, CDR1 is LGHNA, CDR2 YSLEER. The CDR3 length is 13 residues. CDR3 in amino acids: CASSPQVWAEAFF.

The J gene is TRBJ2-1, the V gene TRBV7-3; TCRdb's assignment of TRBD2 cannot be checked, as there is no DNA. This CDR3 is built from 16 residues. The germline CDR1 and CDR2 sequences are SGHTA and FQGTGA. CDR3 region: CASRISSGRSYNEQFF.

The CDR3 protein is CASSLASGGPYEQYF. The chain combines TRBV7-6 with TRBJ2-7; TCRdb reports TRBD2, a call that lacks DNA to check it against. Germline values: CDR1 SGHVS, CDR2 FNYEAQ. This CDR3 comprises 15 residues. The entire variable domain, with the rest obtained from reference TRBV7-6 and TRBJ2-7, is as follows: GAGVSQSPRYKVTKRGQDVALRCDPISGHVSLYWYRQALGQGPEFLTYFNYEAQQDKSGLPNDRFSAERPEGSISTLTIQRTEQRDSAMYRCASSLASGGPYEQYFGPGTRLTVT.

The J gene is TRBJ2-7, the V gene TRBV7-9; no DNA is available, so the TRBD2 call from TCRdb remains unchecked. The germline V gene has CDR1 SEHNR and CDR2 FQNEAQ (reference sequence). The CDR3 contains 15 residues. The CDR3 loop reads CASSAGRLAGNEQYF.

The chain has TRBV5-1 and TRBJ2-5; as DNA is missing, the TRBD2 call by TCRdb cannot be tested. The CDR3 extends over 16 amino acids. Per the germline V gene, CDR1 is SGHRS and CDR2 is YFSETQ. CDR3 sequence: CASSPTRDYTRETQYF.

Here the CDR3 reads CASSSYVTDGYEQYF. The rearrangement joins TRBV28 to TRBJ2-7. Germline loops: CDR1 MDHEN, CDR2 SYDVKM. The CDR3 runs 15 residues.

The J gene is TRBJ2-3, the V gene TRBV14; the D gene TCRdb calls, TRBD1, cannot be checked with no DNA. CDR1 is SGHDN, CDR2 FVKESK, per germline. The length of the CDR3 is 15 residues. The CDR3 protein is CASSAYQGSTDTQYF.

The chain has TRBV7-9 and TRBJ2-7; TCRdb's D call of TRBD1 is untestable without DNA. CDR1 is SEHNR and CDR2 is FQNEAQ in the germline V gene (reference sequence). CDR3 length: 12 amino acids. The CDR3 protein is CASSIQGYEQYF.

This chain joins TRBV4-3 and TRBJ2-2. The CDR3 is 16 amino acids. In germline, CDR1 is LGHNA, CDR2 YSLEER. CDR3 protein: CASSQDGKANTGELFF.